This entry features one TCR beta chain sequence. This sample is drawn from a study of blood T cell repertoires in COVID-19. Study summary: There were acute and convalescent COVID-19 samples, and they came from the United States, Italy and Spain. PBMCs, B-cell-depleted T cells, or T cells were the source of the cDNA or gDNA that made up the material.

Original data processing: Amplification of reference gene primers provided the estimated nucleated cell counts. The method was immunoSEQ multiplex PCR; TCRdb's version includes in-frame clones alone and lacks a portion of them. The V and J calls and clone size come from that table; D and trimming were worked out from the DNA. The repertoire consists of about 210,000 clones, with around 90% occurring once and the leading ten covering 1.2%. The sample taken for sequencing was peripheral blood. This sequence was found in a man in his thirties or forties with acute or convalescent COVID-19.

CDR3 residues: CASSTRTGQYNEQFF. CDR3 nucleotides: TGTGCCAGCAGCACCCGGACAGGCCAATACAATGAGCAGTTCTTC. This chain joins TRBV6-5 and TRBJ2-1; TRBD1 aligns across 7 bases. Trimming at V came to 6 bases and at J to 4 bases, leaving 9 bases not matched to a gene. From germline, CDR1 is MNHEY and CDR2 SVGAGI. This CDR3 has 15 amino acids.